The next 20 T cell receptor beta chains were all read from a single sample in a study of neoadjuvant anti-PD-1 for oral cavity cancer. Clones were read by immunoSEQ multiplex PCR, and TCRdb kept only the in-frame ones, dropping some. The sample has about 72,000 clones, around four fifths seen once; the top ten hold 3% to 4%. The starting material was PBMCs, obtained before nivolumab (anti-PD-1) treatment. Receptors originate from a person between 40 and 85 years old with oral cavity squamous cell carcinoma.

This chain uses TRBV25-1 with TRBJ1-4; no firm D call. The germline V gene encodes CDR1 MGHDK and CDR2 SYGVNS. Trimming stripped 6 bases from V and 13 bases from J, with 12 bases between. The CDR3 is made up of 11 amino acids. The CDR3 DNA reads TGTGCCAGCAGGTTGGGGTGGACACTGTTTTTT. Translating it yields CASRLGWTLFF.

This clone was observed a few times. This rearrangement joins TRBV7-9 to TRBJ2-5; the match to TRBD2 covers 14 bases. The V and J ends lost 1 base and 4 bases, in that order; junction bases with no gene match: 8. CDR1 SEHNR and CDR2 FQNEAQ come from the germline V gene (reference sequence). The CDR3 consists of 18 residues. CDR3 DNA: TGTGCCAGCAGCTTAGGGACTAGCGGGAGGACCAGGGGAGAGACCCAGTACTTC. Residues: CASSLGTSGRTRGETQYF.

The chain joins TRBV18 to TRBJ2-6; no definite D call. V lost 3 bases and J lost 0, with 12 bases in between. The germline V gene encodes CDR1 KGHSH and CDR2 LQKENI. The CDR3 covers 17 residues. The CDR3 protein is CASSPPGRPSGANVLTF. The DNA for the CDR3 is TGTGCCAGCTCACCTCCTGGACGGCCCTCTGGGGCCAACGTCCTGACTTTC.

V usage is TRBV10-3 and J usage is TRBJ1-1, with D unclear. V lost 0 bases and J 0 bases, leaving 5 bases between the germline ends. Germline assignment: CDR1 ENHRY and CDR2 SYGVKD. The CDR3 covers 14 residues. The CDR3 loop reads CAISESGLNTEAFF. The CDR3 bases are TGTGCCATCAGTGAGTCAGGACTGAACACTGAAGCTTTCTTT.

The genes are TRBV6-6 and TRBJ1-2; 7 bases fit TRBD1. The trim removed 5 bases at V and 6 bases at J, leaving 0 bases unmatched. The CDR3 consists of 11 residues. Looked up from germline, CDR1 is MNHNY and CDR2 is SVGAGI (reference sequence). CDR3 nucleotide sequence: TGTGCCAGCAGTCAGGGGGATGGCTACACCTTC. Protein product: CASSQGDGYTF.

V and J are TRBV2 and TRBJ2-7; TRBD1 or TRBD2 may be the D gene (6 bases each). In germline, CDR1 is SNHLY, CDR2 FYNNEI. V dropped 8 bases and J dropped 4 bases, with 15 bases sitting between them. The CDR3 spans 13 residues. The CDR3 loop is CASREGGPYEQYF. The CDR3 DNA is TGTGCCAGCCGAGAGGGGGGCCCTTACGAGCAGTACTTC.

The chain links TRBV4-1 to TRBJ1-2, with TRBD1 as a possible D gene (5 bases). V was cut by 7 bases and J by 5 bases, with 23 bases left in between. CDR1 is MGHRA and CDR2 is YSYEKL in the germline V gene. This CDR3 has 16 residues. The CDR3 spells CASTPTPARGEYGYTF. In nucleotides, the CDR3 is TGCGCCAGCACACCAACCCCCGCAAGGGGAGAGTATGGCTACACCTTC.

This clone showed up just once. V gene TRBV5-1 combines with J gene TRBJ1-4; the match to TRBD1 covers 9 bases. V gave up 5 bases and J gave up 7 bases; unmatched junction bases: 0. The CDR3 contains 12 residues. CDR1 and CDR2 from the germline V gene are SGHRS and YFSETQ. CDR3 in DNA: TGCGCCAGCAGGGGACAGGGTGAAAAACTGTTTTTT. Its protein is CASRGQGEKLFF.

V gene TRBV2 combines with J gene TRBJ2-6; possibly TRBD1 or TRBD2 for D (5 bases each). The CDR3 has 18 amino acids. Trimming stripped 4 bases from V and 0 bases from J, with 16 bases between. Looked up from germline, CDR1 is SNHLY and CDR2 is FYNNEI. CDR3 in DNA: TGTGCCAGCAGTGGCGGGCGGACGGGACCCTCTGGGGCCAACGTCCTGACTTTC. Its translation: CASSGGRTGPSGANVLTF.

The chain carries TRBV27 and TRBJ1-3; TRBD1 aligns across 7 bases. V was clipped by 1 base and J by 0 bases; unmatched bases: 6. This CDR3 comprises 17 residues. Germline values: CDR1 MNHEY, CDR2 SMNVEV (reference sequence). The CDR3 sequence is CASSLYADRRSGNTIYF. The CDR3 coding sequence is TGTGCCAGCAGTTTATACGCGGACAGGCGCTCTGGAAACACCATATATTTT.

J is TRBJ1-1 and V is TRBV11-2, with D possibly being TRBD1 (5 bases). Deletions cut 2 bases from V and 2 bases from J, with 24 bases between. Germline V gene data show CDR1 as SGHAT and CDR2 as FQNNGV. The CDR3 is 19 residues long. The CDR3 DNA reads TGTGCCAGCAGCTTACCCTCTCGGGGTTGGGGCAGGCTAAACACTGAAGCTTTCTTT. This gives the protein CASSLPSRGWGRLNTEAFF.

CDR3 in DNA: TGTGCCAGCAGCGCCGCGGGACAGGGAGAAGGTGGCTACACCTTC. This translates into CASSAAGQGEGGYTF. This sequence joins TRBV11-2 and TRBJ1-2; TRBD1 aligns across 9 bases. V gave up 5 bases and J gave up 7 bases; unmatched junction bases: 11. Germline loops: CDR1 SGHAT, CDR2 FQNNGV. This CDR3 region has 15 residues.

The V and J genes are TRBV2 and TRBJ1-5; a weak D match, TRBD1 (6 bases). Germline V lookup: CDR1 SNHLY, CDR2 FYNNEI. This CDR3 has 15 residues. The V end lost 6 bases, the J end lost 3 bases, and 15 bases lay between the germline ends. In DNA form, the CDR3 reads TGTGCCAGCAGGAGACAGGTTACCTCCAATCAGCCCCAGCATTTT. Protein sequence: CASRRQVTSNQPQHF. Combining the CDR3 with reference TRBV2 and TRBJ1-5 gives the whole variable domain EPEVTQTPSHQVTQMGQEVILRCVPISNHLYFYWYRQILGQKVEFLVSFYNNEISEKSEIFDDQFSVERPDGSNFTLKIRSTKLEDSAMYFCASRRQVTSNQPQHFGDGTRLSIL.

V gene TRBV14 combines with J gene TRBJ1-1; the D is unclear. Trimming removed 4 bases from V and 1 base from J, with 7 bases in between. The germline V gene encodes CDR1 SGHDN and CDR2 FVKESK. This CDR3 contains 13 residues. The CDR3 nucleotides read TGTGCCAGCAGCCGGACGGCGAACACTGAAGCTTTCTTT. Protein sequence: CASSRTANTEAFF.

This sequence joins TRBV7-9 and TRBJ2-7; D might be TRBD1 or TRBD2, each matching 5 bases. Per germline, CDR1 SEHNR and CDR2 FQNEAQ (reference sequence). The CDR3 extends over 15 amino acids. With 7 bases removed from V and 3 bases from J, the gap between germline ends came to 19 bases. The CDR3: CASNPPGQGSYEQYF. The CDR3 DNA reads TGTGCCAGCAACCCTCCGGGGCAGGGTAGCTACGAGCAGTACTTC.

The chain combines TRBV5-5 with TRBJ1-2; 7 nucleotides match TRBD1. CDR3 length equals 13 residues. The germline V gene has CDR1 SGHKS and CDR2 YYEKEE (reference sequence). V was pared by 0 bases and J by 4 bases, with 0 bases of the junction left unmatched. CDR3 coding DNA: TGTGCCAGCAGCTTGGGGGACAGCTATGGCTACACCTTC. It encodes CASSLGDSYGYTF.

The genes are TRBV7-2 and TRBJ1-2, with D uncertain. The CDR3 is made up of 15 amino acids. Germline lookup yields CDR1 SGHTA and CDR2 FQGNSA. Deletions cut 5 bases from V and 7 bases from J, with 20 bases between. This CDR3 reads CASSLPGIQRSGYTF. The CDR3 bases are TGTGCCAGCAGCCTCCCCGGGATCCAGCGTTCTGGCTACACCTTC.

This chain uses TRBV7-3 with TRBJ2-1; 8 bases are shared with TRBD2. Germline trimming cut 4 bases from V and 3 bases from J; bases unmatched to any gene: 2. CDR3 length: 14 amino acids. CDR1 and CDR2 from the germline V gene are SGHTA and FQGTGA. The CDR3 reads CASSSGTSYNEQFF. The CDR3 nucleotides read TGTGCCAGCAGCTCCGGGACTAGCTACAATGAGCAGTTCTTC.

This chain links TRBV14 with TRBJ1-2; the match to TRBD1 covers 8 bases. With 4 bases clipped from V and 4 bases from J, the junction kept 2 bases outside the gene matches. The CDR3 consists of 13 residues. The germline gives CDR1 SGHDN, CDR2 FVKESK. The CDR3 DNA reads TGTGCCAGCAGCCCGGACAGGGTCTATGGCTACACCTTC. Translating it yields CASSPDRVYGYTF.

The chain has TRBV5-5 and TRBJ1-1; 10 bases match TRBD1. This CDR3 is 19 amino acids long. V gave up 7 bases and J gave up 3 bases; unmatched junction bases: 21. Germline assignment: CDR1 SGHKS and CDR2 YYEKEE (reference sequence). The chain's CDR3 is CASHRTPLGTGVLDTEAFF. The CDR3 bases are TGTGCCAGCCATAGGACCCCCCTCGGGACAGGGGTTTTGGACACTGAAGCTTTCTTT.